These 10 T cell receptor beta chains originate from one sample sequenced in a study of CD8 T cells in Susac syndrome. RNA in amounts of about 0.45 to 1 ug was reverse transcribed with random hexamers. A single record per CDR3 protein comes from TCRdb applying MiXCR to the immunoSEQ multiplex PCR reads. The repertoire has 250,000 to 350,000 distinct CDR3 sequences, about 88% of them found once; the top ten carry around 0.12%. The sequenced sample was CD8+ T cells from PBMCs. The receptors stem from a human donor with multiple sclerosis.

The V call is TRBV7-9, the J call TRBJ2-7; tentative D call: TRBD2 (6 bases). CDR1 and CDR2 from the germline V gene are SEHNR and FQNEAQ (reference sequence). The V gene lost 2 bases and the J gene lost 1 base, with 15 bases spanning the gap. The CDR3 spans 16 residues. CDR3 protein: CASSLTTSSGSYEQYF. The CDR3 DNA sequence: TGTGCCAGCAGCTTAACAACCTCCAGCGGGTCCTACGAGCAGTACTTC.

The sample holds one count of this clonotype. The rearrangement uses TRBV18 and TRBJ1-5; no reliable D call. The CDR3 length is 14 residues. Trimming took off 3 bases at V and 6 bases at J, with 12 bases between the two ends. Germline V CDR1 and CDR2: KGHSH, LQKENI. The CDR3, as DNA: TGTGCCAGCTCACCCGAGTCGGGCGGTCAGCCCCAGCATTTT. As protein: CASSPESGGQPQHF.

This clonotype was detected a few times. As DNA, the CDR3 is TGTGCCAGCAGTCTTGGCACAGAGCAGTTCTTC. Amino acids: CASSLGTEQFF. The gene calls are TRBV28 and TRBJ2-1; D is uncertain. This CDR3 region has 11 residues. Between the trimmed V and J ends, which lost 5 bases and 10 bases, there was a span of 9 bases. Germline V gene sequence: CDR1 MDHEN, CDR2 SYDVKM.

This sequence joins TRBV7-9 and TRBJ1-2; D remains ambiguous. The V end was cut by 3 bases, the J end by 0 bases, with 8 bases between. This CDR3 is 14 amino acids long. Germline V lookup: CDR1 SEHNR, CDR2 FQNEAQ (reference sequence). CDR3 sequence (DNA): TGTGCCAGCAGCTTGGGATTGACTAACTATGGCTACACCTTC. Residues: CASSLGLTNYGYTF. Supplemented by reference TRBV7-9 and TRBJ1-2, the full variable domain reads DTGVSQNPRHKITKRGQNVTFRCDPISEHNRLYWYRQTLGQGPEFLTYFQNEAQLEKSRLLSDRFSAERPKGSFSTLEIQRTEQGDSAMYLCASSLGLTNYGYTFGSGTRLTVV.

This chain connects TRBV9 to TRBJ2-1, with D perhaps TRBD1 or TRBD2 (5 bases each). With 0 bases removed from V and 12 bases from J, the gap between germline ends came to 19 bases. Germline V CDR1 and CDR2: SGDLS, YYNGEE. CDR3 length equals 15 residues. The CDR3 loop reads CASSVAPGTTSVQFF. In DNA, the CDR3 is TGTGCCAGCAGCGTAGCCCCCGGGACCACCTCTGTGCAGTTCTTC.

This sequence joins TRBV9 and TRBJ2-7; D is possibly TRBD2 (5 bases). V lost 0 bases, J lost 3 bases, and 7 bases lay in between. The CDR3 runs to 13 residues. Germline loops: CDR1 SGDLS, CDR2 YYNGEE. In DNA form, the CDR3 reads TGTGCCAGCAGCGTAGGGGCGGGCTACGAGCAGTACTTC. Encoded protein: CASSVGAGYEQYF.

CDR3 DNA sequence: TGTGCCAGCAGTTACCAGGCCCCCCACGAGCAGTACTTC. Its protein is CASSYQAPHEQYF. The chain carries TRBV12-3 or TRBV12-4 and TRBJ2-7; D remains ambiguous. The CDR3 consists of 13 residues. The V end was cut by 4 bases, the J end by 5 bases, with 12 bases between.

The chain employs TRBV27 and TRBJ2-6; no reliable D call. Germline CDR1 MNHEY, CDR2 SMNVEV (reference sequence). The V gene lost 1 base and the J gene lost 1 base, with 8 bases spanning the gap. CDR3 length: 16 residues. The DNA for the CDR3 is TGTGCCAGCAGTTTATTGACGGTGTCTGGGGCCAACGTCCTGACTTTC. Amino acid sequence: CASSLLTVSGANVLTF.

The CDR3: CASSVSDRYNEQFF. CDR3 bases: TGTGCCAGCAGCGTGTCGGATCGCTACAATGAGCAGTTCTTC. The chain uses TRBV9 and TRBJ2-1, with D unclear. The CDR3 covers 14 residues. The germline V gene has CDR1 SGDLS and CDR2 YYNGEE. Trimming took 2 bases from V and 3 from J, leaving 9 bases between them.

Only one count was recorded for this clonotype. The gene calls are TRBV27 and TRBJ2-5; D might be TRBD1 or TRBD2, each matching 5 bases. V lost 7 bases and J 2 bases, leaving 17 bases between the germline ends. Germline lookup yields CDR1 MNHEY and CDR2 SMNVEV (reference sequence). There are 15 residues in the CDR3. CDR3 amino acids: CASKRAGRNQETQYF. CDR3 DNA: TGTGCCAGCAAGAGGGCAGGGCGAAATCAAGAGACCCAGTACTTC.